The 28 T cell receptor beta chains below come from one sample, sequenced in a study of OX40 agonist ivuxolimab in advanced cancers. TCRdb keeps only in-frame clones here, not all; method: immunoSEQ multiplex PCR. This sample carries some 35,000 clones, 70% to 85% of them seen once, and the ten largest clones take under 25%. The specimen was CD4+ or CD8+ T cells sorted from blood, collected in a trial of the OX40 agonist ivuxolimab. Receptor source: an adult with an advanced solid tumor such as melanoma, head and neck, liver or kidney cancer.

The rearrangement uses TRBV7-2 and TRBJ2-3; 8 bases align to TRBD2. J gave up 5 bases and V 7 bases, and 11 bases lay outside the gene matches. The CDR3 covers 15 residues. Germline-derived CDR1 and CDR2 are SGHTA and FQGNSA. CDR3 sequence (DNA): TGTGCCAGCACCACTGGGGCGGGGGGTCGAGATACGCAGTATTTT. This codes for CASTTGAGGRDTQYF.

This clone was recorded once. The chain has TRBV28 and TRBJ2-2, with 9 nucleotides matching TRBD2. In germline, CDR1 is MDHEN, CDR2 SYDVKM. The J segment lost 6 bases and the V segment lost 6 bases, leaving 8 bases of the junction unmatched. The CDR3 covers 15 residues. The CDR3 coding sequence is TGTGCCAGCAGACTTAGCGGGAGAGGGGCCGGGGAGCTGTTTTTT. Protein sequence: CASRLSGRGAGELFF.

About this clone itself: Germline is not matched at one junction end, which may reflect a read error. The V and J genes are TRBV7-6 and TRBJ1-1, with D maybe TRBD1 (6 bases). CDR1 and CDR2 (germline): SGHVS, FNYEAQ. This CDR3 region has 13 residues. CDR3 residues: CASSSNRDTEAFF. The DNA of the CDR3 is TGTGCCAGCAGCTCGAACCGGGACACAGAAGCTTTCTTT.

The rearrangement links TRBV11-2 to TRBJ1-2; D is perhaps TRBD1 (6 bases). Trimming shortened V by 3 bases and J by 4 bases, and 15 bases separated the two germline ends. Germline V gene data show CDR1 as SGHAT and CDR2 as FQNNGV. CDR3 size: 15 residues. In nucleotides, the CDR3 is TGTGCCAGCAGCTTTAGCGGACAGCCCGCCTATGGCTACACCTTC. Translation: CASSFSGQPAYGYTF.

A remark on this clone: A read error may explain this, as a much larger clone is one base away. Distinct nucleotide sequences in the sample also encode this CDR3. The rearrangement joins TRBV10-3 to TRBJ1-2, with no clear D. Trimming removed 2 bases from V and 7 bases from J, with 17 bases in between. Germline V gene lookup returns CDR1 ENHRY and CDR2 SYGVKD. The length of the CDR3 is 15 residues. The CDR3 DNA reads as TGTGCCATCAGTGAGGCGGCCGTCGCCTCCTCTGGCTACACCTTC. It is translated as CAISEAAVASSGYTF.

This clone came up once. The chain joins TRBV4-1 to TRBJ1-1; D gene ambiguous. This CDR3 comprises 14 residues. Trimming removed 0 bases at V and 4 bases at J, with 9 bases between. The germline CDR1 and CDR2 sequences are MGHRA and YSYEKL. CDR3 sequence: CASSQERITTEAFF. The CDR3, as DNA: TGCGCCAGCAGCCAAGAGAGGATTACCACTGAAGCTTTCTTT.

This sequence joins TRBV10-3 and TRBJ2-1, with TRBD2 as a possible D gene (6 bases). Germline V CDR1 and CDR2: ENHRY, SYGVKD. The CDR3 is 19 amino acids. Trimming stripped 0 bases from V and 3 bases from J, with 21 bases between. The CDR3 DNA is TGTGCCATCAGTGAGTCGACTAGGACCTTAAGGGAGAACTACAATGAGCAGTTCTTC. Protein sequence: CAISESTRTLRENYNEQFF.

This clone was recorded only once. The chain recombines TRBV6-5 with TRBJ2-3; D is tentatively TRBD1 or TRBD2 (5 bases each). The CDR3 sequence is 14 residues long. Per the germline V gene, CDR1 is MNHEY and CDR2 is SVGAGI. The V end was cut by 7 bases, the J end by 4 bases, with 15 bases between. In nucleotides, the CDR3 is TGTGCCAGCAAAGTCCAAGGGGACGCAGATACGCAGTATTTT. It yields the protein CASKVQGDADTQYF.

This clone was seen just once. V usage is TRBV6-7 and J usage is TRBJ2-4; 7 bases are a match to TRBD1. TRBV6-7 belongs to the ORF category, with a function that is uncertain. V lost 3 bases, J lost 0 bases, and 20 bases stayed unmatched. The CDR3 runs 21 residues. CDR3 bases: TGTGCCAGCAGTTATTCCTTACCGACAGGGCGATCGGCCCGAGCCAAAAACATTCAGTACTTC. Its translation: CASSYSLPTGRSARAKNIQYF.

The sample holds a few counts of this clone. This chain uses TRBV9 with TRBJ1-3; TRBD1 matches 8 bases. There are 15 residues in the CDR3. The junction had 5 bases not matched to a gene; V was cut back by 3 bases and J by 3 bases. Germline V gene data show CDR1 as SGDLS and CDR2 as YYNGEE. The CDR3: CASSERQGFGNTIYF. CDR3 sequence (DNA): TGTGCCAGCAGCGAGAGACAGGGGTTTGGAAACACCATATATTTT.

The chain is built from TRBV29-1 and TRBJ2-1; 8 bases align to TRBD2. The trim removed 2 bases at V and 2 bases at J, leaving 17 bases unmatched. The germline CDR1 and CDR2 sequences are SQVTM and ANQGSEA. The CDR3 covers 19 residues. In nucleotides, the CDR3 is TGCAGCGTTGAAACCCCACTAGCGGAGCGGGGTGGGGCCTACAATGAGCAGTTCTTC. Translating it yields CSVETPLAERGGAYNEQFF.

The chain has TRBV18 and TRBJ1-6; tentatively, D is TRBD1 (5 bases). Per the germline V gene, CDR1 is KGHSH and CDR2 is LQKENI. The CDR3 is 14 residues long. V gave up 6 bases and J gave up 10 bases, with 16 bases separating them. CDR3: CASSDGTVGSPLHF. The CDR3, as DNA: TGTGCCAGCTCGGACGGGACCGTTGGATCACCCCTCCACTTT.

V and J are TRBV6-6 and TRBJ2-1; D remains unclear. The CDR3 consists of 12 residues. V lost 5 bases and J 7 bases, leaving 9 bases between the germline ends. Germline loops: CDR1 MNHNY, CDR2 SVGAGI (reference sequence). The CDR3 coding sequence is TGTGCCAGCAGTAACGACTTAAATGAGCAGTTCTTC. This translates into CASSNDLNEQFF.

V and J are TRBV28 and TRBJ2-3, with 8 bases aligning to TRBD2. Germline V gene sequence: CDR1 MDHEN, CDR2 SYDVKM. V was pared by 7 bases and J by 0 bases, with 15 bases of the junction left unmatched. The CDR3 spans 18 residues. CDR3 residues: CASTAGGFSGVSTDTQYF. The CDR3 nucleotides read TGTGCCAGCACCGCGGGGGGTTTTAGCGGGGTTAGCACAGATACGCAGTATTTT.

The rearrangement uses TRBV29-1 and TRBJ2-1; 9 nucleotides line up with TRBD1. The germline gives CDR1 SQVTM, CDR2 ANQGSEA. The V segment lost 6 bases and the J segment 7 bases; nucleotides outside the gene matches: 7. CDR3 length: 13 residues. CDR3 nucleotides: TGCAGCGTGAAGACAGGGGGTTGGAATGAGCAGTTCTTC. Its translation: CSVKTGGWNEQFF.

The chain employs TRBV2 and TRBJ2-1, with TRBD2 identical over 10 bases. The CDR3 loop spans 16 amino acids. Germline V CDR1 and CDR2: SNHLY, FYNNEI. J gave up 5 bases and V 6 bases, and 10 bases lay outside the gene matches. The CDR3 sequence is CASRYLAGAGNNEQFF. CDR3 bases: TGTGCCAGCAGATACCTAGCGGGGGCGGGTAACAATGAGCAGTTCTTC.

This clone has more than one count but fewer than ten. V usage is TRBV27 and J usage is TRBJ1-2; the match to TRBD1 covers 9 bases. The J segment lost 5 bases and the V segment lost 10 bases, leaving 5 bases of the junction unmatched. In germline, CDR1 is MNHEY, CDR2 SMNVEV (reference sequence). The CDR3 contains 12 residues. The CDR3 region has the DNA TGTGCCAACCCTGACAGGGGGTATGGCTACACCTTC. Its translation is CANPDRGYGYTF.

This clone was seen only a few times. The identical CDR3 is also encoded by other nucleotide sequences in the sample. The genes are TRBV18 and TRBJ1-2; weak D call: TRBD1 (6 bases). Germline assignment: CDR1 KGHSH and CDR2 LQKENI. The CDR3 loop spans 12 amino acids. The V end was cut by 3 bases, the J end by 8 bases, with 10 bases between. CDR3: CASSPNRDGYTF. The CDR3 bases are TGTGCCAGCTCACCGAACAGGGACGGCTACACCTTC.

The chain links TRBV4-2 to TRBJ2-7; weak D call: TRBD1 (6 bases). Looked up from germline, CDR1 is LGHNA and CDR2 is YNFKEQ. V was trimmed by 4 bases and J by 5 bases, leaving 15 bases between them. The CDR3 runs 14 residues. The CDR3 nucleotides are TGTGCCAGCAGCCCTCCACAGGGCGGTAACGAGCAGTACTTC. Encoded protein: CASSPPQGGNEQYF.

This clone showed up just a few times. CDR3 protein: CASSSSISGGGNIQYF. The CDR3 nucleotides read TGTGCCAGCAGTAGTTCCATTTCGGGGGGAGGAAACATTCAGTACTTC. This chain joins TRBV9 and TRBJ2-4; 7 positions agree with TRBD2. J was trimmed by 6 bases and V by 5 bases; bases with no gene match: 14. This CDR3 comprises 16 residues. CDR1 SGDLS and CDR2 YYNGEE come from the germline V gene.

The gene calls are TRBV19 and TRBJ1-6; 9 bases fit TRBD1. The CDR3 is made up of 16 amino acids. Germline CDR1 is LNHDA and CDR2 is SQIVND (reference sequence). J lost 9 bases, V lost 0 bases, and 6 bases had no gene match. The CDR3 bases are TGTGCCAGTAGTATAGACTGGACAGGGGCCTCTTCACCCCTCCACTTT. It specifies CASSIDWTGASSPLHF.

This chain uses TRBV2 with TRBJ2-1; 13 nucleotides agree with TRBD2. Germline CDR1 and CDR2: SNHLY and FYNNEI. The CDR3 length is 15 residues. V lost 6 bases, J lost 7 bases, and 6 bases stayed unmatched. CDR3 sequence reads: CASRQLAGGLNEQFF. The CDR3 region has the DNA TGTGCCAGCAGGCAACTAGCGGGAGGGCTGAATGAGCAGTTCTTC.

The V and J genes are TRBV7-3 and TRBJ2-3, with D possibly matching TRBD1 (6 bases). Trimming took off 1 base at V and 6 bases at J, with 8 bases between the two ends. CDR1 is SGHTA, CDR2 FQGTGA, per germline. CDR3 length equals 13 residues. The CDR3 region has the DNA TGTGCCAGCAGCTTAAGCCAGGGGGATACGCAGTATTTT. Amino acid sequence: CASSLSQGDTQYF.

V usage is TRBV9 and J usage is TRBJ2-7, with 10 bases fitting TRBD2. Germline trimming cut 4 bases from V and 2 bases from J; bases unmatched to any gene: 6. The CDR3 has 15 residues. CDR1 and CDR2 from the germline V gene are SGDLS and YYNGEE. This chain's CDR3 is CASSPPGLATYEQYF. The DNA of the CDR3 is TGTGCCAGCAGCCCGCCGGGACTAGCGACCTACGAGCAGTACTTC.

The V gene is TRBV6-4, the J gene TRBJ2-5; 7 bases line up with TRBD2. CDR3 size: 16 residues. From germline, CDR1 is MRHNA and CDR2 SNTAGT. J gave up 5 bases and V 1 base, and 10 bases lay outside the gene matches. The CDR3 nucleotides are TGTGCCAGCAGTGACTGGGGAGGGTCGTCCCCGGAGACCCAGTACTTC. Protein: CASSDWGGSSPETQYF.

The chain combines TRBV10-3 with TRBJ2-5; tentative D call: TRBD1 (6 bases). The assigned J gene may be wrong: the sequence end matches TRBJ2-7 better. The CDR3 has 15 amino acids. CDR1 and CDR2 from the germline V gene are ENHRY and SYGVKD. The CDR3 nucleotides are TGTGCCATCAGTGAGCCTAGGGACACCGGAGGCGAGCAGTACTTC. Encoded protein: CAISEPRDTGGEQYF.

Relative to its sample, this clone is medium-sized. The V and J genes are TRBV7-3 and TRBJ1-1; 9 nucleotides line up with TRBD1. This CDR3 is 18 amino acids long. Germline trimming cut 5 bases from V and 3 bases from J; bases unmatched to any gene: 16. Germline assignment: CDR1 SGHTA and CDR2 FQGTGA. The CDR3 DNA reads TGTGCCAGCAGCCCCATTACAGACACCGGGGACAGGGACACTGAAGCTTTCTTT. Its translation is CASSPITDTGDRDTEAFF.

This clone occurred once. The rearrangement links TRBV12-5 to TRBJ2-1; weak D call: TRBD1 (6 bases). The CDR3 is made up of 16 amino acids. Per the germline V gene, CDR1 is LGHNT and CDR2 is FRNRAP. Deletions cut 2 bases from V and 6 bases from J, with 17 bases between. CDR3: CASGLLQGSVVNEQFF. The DNA of the CDR3 is TGTGCTAGTGGTTTGTTACAGGGTTCTGTCGTCAATGAGCAGTTCTTC.